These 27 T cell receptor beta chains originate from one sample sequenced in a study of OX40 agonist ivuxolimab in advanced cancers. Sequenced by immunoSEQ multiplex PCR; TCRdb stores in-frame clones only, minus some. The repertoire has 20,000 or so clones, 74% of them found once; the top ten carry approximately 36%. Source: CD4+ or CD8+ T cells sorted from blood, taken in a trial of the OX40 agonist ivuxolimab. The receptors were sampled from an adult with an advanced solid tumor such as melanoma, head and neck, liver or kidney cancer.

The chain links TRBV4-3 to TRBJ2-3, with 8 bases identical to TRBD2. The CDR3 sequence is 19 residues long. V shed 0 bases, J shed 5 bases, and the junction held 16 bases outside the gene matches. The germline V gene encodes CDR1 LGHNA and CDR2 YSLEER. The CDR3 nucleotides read TGCGCCAGCAGCCAAGATGACCCGTTCCCCCGGGGGGGAGAAGATACGCAGTATTTT. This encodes CASSQDDPFPRGGEDTQYF.

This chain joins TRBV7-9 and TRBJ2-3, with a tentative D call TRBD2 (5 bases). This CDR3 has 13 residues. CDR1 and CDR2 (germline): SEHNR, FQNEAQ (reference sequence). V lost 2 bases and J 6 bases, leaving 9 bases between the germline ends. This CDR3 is CASSLLGEDTQYF. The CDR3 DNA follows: TGTGCCAGCAGCTTACTCGGGGAGGATACGCAGTATTTT.

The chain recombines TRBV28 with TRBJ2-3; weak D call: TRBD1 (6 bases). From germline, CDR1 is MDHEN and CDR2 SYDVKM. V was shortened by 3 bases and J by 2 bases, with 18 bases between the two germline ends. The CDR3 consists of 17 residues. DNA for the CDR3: TGTGCCAGCAGTTTTTTCTTAAGGACAGAACACACAGATACGCAGTATTTT. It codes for CASSFFLRTEHTDTQYF.

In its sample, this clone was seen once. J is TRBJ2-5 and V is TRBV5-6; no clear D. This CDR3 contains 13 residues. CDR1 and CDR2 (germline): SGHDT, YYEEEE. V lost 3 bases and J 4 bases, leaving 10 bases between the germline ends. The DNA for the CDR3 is TGTGCCAGCAGCTATTCTTCTAGAGAGACCCAGTACTTC. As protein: CASSYSSRETQYF.

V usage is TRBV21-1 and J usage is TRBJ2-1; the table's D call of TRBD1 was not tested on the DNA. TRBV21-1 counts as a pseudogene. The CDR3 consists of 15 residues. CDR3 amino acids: CASSKGQGAGNEQFF. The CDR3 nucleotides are TGTGCCAGCAGCAAGGGACAGGGGGCCGGGAATGAGCAGTTCTTC.

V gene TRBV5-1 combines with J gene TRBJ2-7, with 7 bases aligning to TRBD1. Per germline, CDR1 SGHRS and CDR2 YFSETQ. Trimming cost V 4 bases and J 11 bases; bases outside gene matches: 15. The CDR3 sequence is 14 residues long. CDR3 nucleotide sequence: TGCGCCAGCAGCGCCACAGGGGCCCTCGGCGTGGAGTACTTC. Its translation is CASSATGALGVEYF.

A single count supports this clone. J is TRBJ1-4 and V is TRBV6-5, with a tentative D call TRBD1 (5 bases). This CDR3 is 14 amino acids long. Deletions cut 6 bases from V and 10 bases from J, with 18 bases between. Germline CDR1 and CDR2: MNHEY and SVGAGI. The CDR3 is CASSLQVGVRKLFF. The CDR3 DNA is TGTGCCAGCAGCCTACAGGTTGGCGTCCGAAAACTGTTTTTT.

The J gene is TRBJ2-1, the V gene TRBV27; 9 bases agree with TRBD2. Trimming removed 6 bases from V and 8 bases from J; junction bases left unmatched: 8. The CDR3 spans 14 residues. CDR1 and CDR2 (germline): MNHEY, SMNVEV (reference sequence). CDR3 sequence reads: CASSGLATADEQFF. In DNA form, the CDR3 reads TGTGCCAGCAGCGGACTAGCGACAGCGGATGAGCAGTTCTTC.

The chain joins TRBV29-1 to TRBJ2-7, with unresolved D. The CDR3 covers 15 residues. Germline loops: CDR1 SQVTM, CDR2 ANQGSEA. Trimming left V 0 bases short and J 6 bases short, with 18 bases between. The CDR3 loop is CSVEDLYNRVGEQYF. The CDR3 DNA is TGCAGCGTTGAAGATCTTTATAACAGAGTGGGCGAGCAGTACTTC.

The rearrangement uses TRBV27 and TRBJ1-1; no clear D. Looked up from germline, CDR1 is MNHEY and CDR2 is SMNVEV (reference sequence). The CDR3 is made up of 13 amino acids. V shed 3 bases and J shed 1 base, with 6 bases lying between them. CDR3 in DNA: TGTGCCAGCAGTTTTACGGGGAACACTGAAGCTTTCTTT. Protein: CASSFTGNTEAFF.

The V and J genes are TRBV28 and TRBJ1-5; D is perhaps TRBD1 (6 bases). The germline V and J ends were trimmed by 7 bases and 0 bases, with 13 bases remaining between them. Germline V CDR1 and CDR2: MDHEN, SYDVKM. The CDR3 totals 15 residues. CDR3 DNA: TGTGCCAGCAAATACAGGGAACTTAGCAATCAGCCCCAGCATTTT. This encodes CASKYRELSNQPQHF.

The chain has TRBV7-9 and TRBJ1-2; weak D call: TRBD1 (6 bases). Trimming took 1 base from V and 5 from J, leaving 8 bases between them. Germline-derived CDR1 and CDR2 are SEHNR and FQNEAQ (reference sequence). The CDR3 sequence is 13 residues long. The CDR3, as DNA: TGTGCCAGCAGCTTAGGGACAGTTTATGGCTACACCTTC. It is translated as CASSLGTVYGYTF.

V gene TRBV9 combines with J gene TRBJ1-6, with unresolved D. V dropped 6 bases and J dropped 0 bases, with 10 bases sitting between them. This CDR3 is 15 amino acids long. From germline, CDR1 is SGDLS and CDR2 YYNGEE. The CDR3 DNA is TGTGCCAGCACCCAAAGGAGCTCCTATAATTCACCCCTCCACTTT. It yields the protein CASTQRSSYNSPLHF.

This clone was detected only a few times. The CDR3 loop reads CASSQSGSYNEQFF. The CDR3 DNA sequence: TGCGCCAGCAGCCAATCGGGATCCTACAATGAGCAGTTCTTC. The J gene is TRBJ2-1, the V gene TRBV4-1; maybe TRBD2 (5 bases). Germline CDR1 and CDR2: MGHRA and YSYEKL. The CDR3 length is 14 residues. Trimming took 2 bases from V and 1 from J, leaving 6 bases between them.

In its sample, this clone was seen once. CDR3 protein: CATSRDVASYEQYF. The CDR3 bases are TGTGCCACCAGCAGAGATGTGGCCTCCTACGAGCAGTACTTC. The genes are TRBV15 and TRBJ2-5; D uncertain. Judging by the DNA end, TRBJ2-7 fits better; the J call may be wrong. CDR1 and CDR2 from the germline V gene are LNHNV and YYDKDF (reference sequence). The CDR3 loop spans 14 amino acids.

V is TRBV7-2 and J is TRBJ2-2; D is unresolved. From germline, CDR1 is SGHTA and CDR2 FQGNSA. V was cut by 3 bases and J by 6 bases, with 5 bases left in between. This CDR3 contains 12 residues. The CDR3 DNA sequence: TGTGCCAGCAGCTTCGGGCCCGGGGAGCTGTTTTTT. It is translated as CASSFGPGELFF.

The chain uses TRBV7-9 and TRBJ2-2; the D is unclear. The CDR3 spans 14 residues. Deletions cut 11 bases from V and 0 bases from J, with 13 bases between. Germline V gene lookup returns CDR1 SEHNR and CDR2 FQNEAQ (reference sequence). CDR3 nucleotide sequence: TGTGCCTTCCCGTTTACCTCGAACACCGGGGAGCTGTTTTTT. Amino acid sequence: CAFPFTSNTGELFF.

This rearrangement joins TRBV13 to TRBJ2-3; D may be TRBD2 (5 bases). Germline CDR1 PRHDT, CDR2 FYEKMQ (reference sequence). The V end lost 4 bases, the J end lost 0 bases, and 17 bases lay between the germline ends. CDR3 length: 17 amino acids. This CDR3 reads CASSSGVDMGSTDTQYF. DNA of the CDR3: TGTGCCAGCAGCTCCGGGGTGGATATGGGTAGCACAGATACGCAGTATTTT.

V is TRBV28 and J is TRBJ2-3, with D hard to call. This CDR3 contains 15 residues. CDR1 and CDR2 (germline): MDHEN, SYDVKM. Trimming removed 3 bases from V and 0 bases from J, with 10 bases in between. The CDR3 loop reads CASSLASSSTDTQYF. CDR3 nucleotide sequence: TGTGCCAGCAGTTTGGCGTCGTCAAGCACAGATACGCAGTATTTT.

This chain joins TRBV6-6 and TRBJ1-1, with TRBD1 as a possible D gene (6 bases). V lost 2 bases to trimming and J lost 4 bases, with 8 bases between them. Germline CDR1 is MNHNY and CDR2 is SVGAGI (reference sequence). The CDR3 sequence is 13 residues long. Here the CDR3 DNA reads TGTGCCAGCAGTTACCAGGGGACCACTGAAGCTTTCTTT. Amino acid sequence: CASSYQGTTEAFF.

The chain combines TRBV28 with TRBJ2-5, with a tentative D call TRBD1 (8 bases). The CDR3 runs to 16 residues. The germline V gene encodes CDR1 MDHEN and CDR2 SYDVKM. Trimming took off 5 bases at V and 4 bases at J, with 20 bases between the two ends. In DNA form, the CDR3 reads TGTGCCAGCAGTAGTGCGAGCGGGACAGGCAGAGAGACCCAGTACTTC. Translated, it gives CASSSASGTGRETQYF.

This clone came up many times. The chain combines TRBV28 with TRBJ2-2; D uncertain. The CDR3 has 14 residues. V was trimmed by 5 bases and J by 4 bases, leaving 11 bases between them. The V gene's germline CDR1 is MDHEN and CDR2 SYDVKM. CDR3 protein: CASSPWKSTGELFF. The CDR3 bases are TGTGCCAGCAGTCCCTGGAAAAGCACCGGGGAGCTGTTTTTT.

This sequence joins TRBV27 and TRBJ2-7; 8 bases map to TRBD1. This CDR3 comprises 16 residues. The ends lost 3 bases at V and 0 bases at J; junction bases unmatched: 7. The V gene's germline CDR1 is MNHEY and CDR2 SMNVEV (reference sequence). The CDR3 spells CASSLDLDRASYEQYF. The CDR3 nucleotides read TGTGCCAGCAGTTTGGACCTGGACAGGGCCTCCTACGAGCAGTACTTC.

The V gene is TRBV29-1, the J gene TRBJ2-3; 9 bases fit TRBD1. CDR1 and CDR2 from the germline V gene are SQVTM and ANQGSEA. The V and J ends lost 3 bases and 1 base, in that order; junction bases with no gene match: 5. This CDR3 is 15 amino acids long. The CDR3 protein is CSVDPRQGGTDTQYF. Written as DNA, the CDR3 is TGCAGCGTTGATCCCAGACAGGGGGGCACAGATACGCAGTATTTT.

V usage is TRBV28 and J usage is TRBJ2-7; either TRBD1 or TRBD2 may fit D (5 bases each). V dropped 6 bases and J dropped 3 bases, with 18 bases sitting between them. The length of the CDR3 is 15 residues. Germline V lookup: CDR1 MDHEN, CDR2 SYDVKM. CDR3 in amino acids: CASSPTSGRLYEQYF. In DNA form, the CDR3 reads TGTGCCAGCAGCCCAACATCGGGGCGACTCTACGAGCAGTACTTC. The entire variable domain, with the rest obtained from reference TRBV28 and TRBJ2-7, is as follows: DVKVTQSSRYLVKRTGEKVFLECVQDMDHENMFWYRQDPGLGLRLIYFSYDVKMKEKGDIPEGYSVSREKKERFSLILESASTNQTSMYLCASSPTSGRLYEQYFGPGTRLTVT.

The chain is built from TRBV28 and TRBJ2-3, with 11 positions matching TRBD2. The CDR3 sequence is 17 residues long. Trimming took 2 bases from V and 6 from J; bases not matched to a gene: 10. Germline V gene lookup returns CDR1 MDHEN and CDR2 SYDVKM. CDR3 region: CASSLQSPSGRTDTQYF. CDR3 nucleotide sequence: TGTGCCAGCAGTTTACAGTCCCCTAGCGGGAGGACGGATACGCAGTATTTT.

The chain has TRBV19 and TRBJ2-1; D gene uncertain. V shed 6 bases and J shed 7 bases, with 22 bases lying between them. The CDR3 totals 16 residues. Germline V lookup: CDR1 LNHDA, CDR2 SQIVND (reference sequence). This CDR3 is CASSLALHFAVNEQFF. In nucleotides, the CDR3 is TGTGCCAGTAGCTTAGCTCTCCATTTTGCGGTGAATGAGCAGTTCTTC.